This T cell receptor beta chain was found in a study of cytomegalovirus exposure and HLA in healthy donors. The CDR3 has 14 residues. Germline CDR1 is KGHSH and CDR2 is LQKENI. V was clipped by 3 bases and J by 10 bases, with 18 bases between them. 13 Jbeta primers and 60 Vbeta primers were used for the PCR. Using immunoSEQ multiplex PCR, the repertoire was profiled, and TCRdb retains in-frame clones only, with some absent. The profile shows about 130,000 clones, over 70% of them singletons. The sequence came from a woman younger than 35 in good health and CMV-seronegative. The chain has TRBV18 and TRBJ1-1; D is unresolved. Sequencing input: PBMCs. The CDR3: CASSPQDGLKAAFF. The CDR3 bases are TGTGCCAGCTCACCTCAGGACGGACTCAAAGCAGCTTTCTTT.